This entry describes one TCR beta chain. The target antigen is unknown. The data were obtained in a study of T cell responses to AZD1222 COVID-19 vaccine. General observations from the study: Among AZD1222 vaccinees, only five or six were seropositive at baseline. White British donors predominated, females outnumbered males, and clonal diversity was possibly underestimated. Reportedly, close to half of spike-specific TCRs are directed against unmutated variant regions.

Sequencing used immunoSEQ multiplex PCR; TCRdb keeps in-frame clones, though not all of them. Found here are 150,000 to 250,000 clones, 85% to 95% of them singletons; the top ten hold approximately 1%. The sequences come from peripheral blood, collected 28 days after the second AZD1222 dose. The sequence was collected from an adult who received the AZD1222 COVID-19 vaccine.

The CDR3 spells CASSIIDNQPQHF. The CDR3 DNA is TGTGCCAGTAGTATAATCGACAATCAGCCCCAGCATTTT. The chain combines TRBV19 with TRBJ1-5; D is uncertain. The germline V gene encodes CDR1 LNHDA and CDR2 SQIVND (reference sequence). V was clipped by 2 bases and J by 3 bases, with 5 bases between them. The CDR3 runs 13 residues.